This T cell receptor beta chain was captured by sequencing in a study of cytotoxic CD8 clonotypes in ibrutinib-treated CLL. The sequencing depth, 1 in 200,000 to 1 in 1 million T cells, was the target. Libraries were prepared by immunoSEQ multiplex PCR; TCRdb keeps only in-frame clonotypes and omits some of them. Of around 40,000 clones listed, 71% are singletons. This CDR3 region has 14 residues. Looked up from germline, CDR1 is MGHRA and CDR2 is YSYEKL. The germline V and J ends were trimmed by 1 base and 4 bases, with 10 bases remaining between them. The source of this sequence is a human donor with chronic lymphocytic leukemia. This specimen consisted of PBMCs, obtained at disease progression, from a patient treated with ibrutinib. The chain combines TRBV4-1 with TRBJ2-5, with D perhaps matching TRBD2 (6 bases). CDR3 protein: CASSQVGSGETQYF. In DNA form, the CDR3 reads TGCGCCAGCAGCCAAGTCGGTAGCGGAGAGACCCAGTACTTC.